This is a list of T cell receptor beta chains from one sample in a study of post-analysis software for immune sequencing data. One entry per CDR3 protein results from TCRdb running MiXCR on the PCR reads. The sample yields about 770,000 distinct CDR3 sequences, around 42% seen once. Sequenced material: blood. These receptors originate from a girl aged 5-17 years with multiple sclerosis. Each CDR3 is given with its conserved first and last residue. The D gene is left open where the match is weak. A clone size is listed for some rows: how often the clone was seen (once, few, many), or a class if it is expanded.

V gene: TRBV24-1; J gene: TRBJ1-1; clone size: few; D gene: NA; CDR3 length: 13; CDR3 protein: CATRLAQNTEAFF; CDR3 DNA: TGTGCCACCAGACTGGCCCAGAACACTGAAGCTTTCTTT
V gene: TRBV29-1; J gene: TRBJ2-5; clone size: NA; D gene: TRBD2; CDR3 length: 14; CDR3 protein: CSVEGAGGPETQYF; CDR3 DNA: TGCAGCGTTGAAGGAGCGGGAGGGCCGGAGACCCAGTACTTC
V gene: TRBV27; J gene: TRBJ2-7; clone size: few; D gene: NA; CDR3 length: 13; CDR3 protein: CASSLTGSHEQYF; CDR3 DNA: TGTGCCAGCAGCCTTACAGGGTCCCACGAGCAGTACTTC
V gene: TRBV28; J gene: TRBJ1-6; clone size: NA; D gene: TRBD1; CDR3 length: 16; CDR3 protein: CASSLWGQGAGSPLHF; CDR3 DNA: TGTGCCAGCAGTTTGTGGGGACAGGGGGCCGGTTCACCCCTCCACTTT
V gene: TRBV25-1; J gene: TRBJ1-2; clone size: few; D gene: NA; CDR3 length: 15; CDR3 protein: CASSPSTGFFYGYTF; CDR3 DNA: TGTGCCAGCAGCCCTTCCACGGGGTTTTTCTATGGCTACACCTTC
V gene: TRBV20-1; J gene: TRBJ2-1; clone size: many; D gene: TRBD2; CDR3 length: 16; CDR3 protein: CSARESSGSPYNEQFF; CDR3 DNA: TGCAGTGCTAGAGAGTCTAGCGGGAGCCCCTACAATGAGCAGTTCTTC
V gene: TRBV4-2; J gene: TRBJ1-6; clone size: NA; D gene: TRBD1; CDR3 length: 14; CDR3 protein: CASSQENRGSPLHF; CDR3 DNA: TGTGCCAGCAGCCAAGAGAACAGGGGATCACCCCTCCACTTT
V gene: TRBV29-1; J gene: TRBJ2-7; clone size: NA; D gene: TRBD2; CDR3 length: 16; CDR3 protein: CSVELAGGPGAYEQYF; CDR3 DNA: TGCAGCGTTGAACTAGCGGGAGGGCCGGGGGCCTACGAGCAGTACTTC
V gene: TRBV6-5; J gene: TRBJ1-2; clone size: many; D gene: NA; CDR3 length: 16; CDR3 protein: CASRALSQQKPYGYTF; CDR3 DNA: TGTGCCAGCAGGGCCCTAAGCCAGCAGAAACCCTATGGCTACACCTTC
V gene: TRBV5-1; J gene: TRBJ2-4; clone size: NA; D gene: NA; CDR3 length: 17; CDR3 protein: CASSQKRTDRHKNIQYF; CDR3 DNA: TGCGCCAGCAGCCAAAAGCGAACCGACCGGCACAAAAACATTCAGTACTTC
V gene: TRBV9; J gene: TRBJ1-3; clone size: NA; D gene: NA; CDR3 length: 13; CDR3 protein: CASSGSGGNTIYF; CDR3 DNA: TGTGCCAGCAGTGGCTCAGGAGGAAACACCATATATTTT
V gene: TRBV29-1; J gene: TRBJ1-4; clone size: NA; D gene: TRBD1; CDR3 length: 16; CDR3 protein: CSDTGEQGVFNEKLFF; CDR3 DNA: TGCAGCGACACCGGGGAACAGGGGGTTTTTAATGAAAAACTGTTTTTT
V gene: TRBV20-1; J gene: TRBJ1-6; clone size: NA; D gene: NA; CDR3 length: 13; CDR3 protein: CSAPRPGNSPLHF; CDR3 DNA: TGCAGTGCTCCCAGGCCCGGCAATTCACCCCTCCACTTT
V gene: TRBV12-3/TRBV12-4; J gene: TRBJ2-7; clone size: NA; D gene: NA; CDR3 length: 12; CDR3 protein: CASSLYRAEQYF; CDR3 DNA: TGTGCCAGCAGTTTATACCGTGCCGAGCAGTACTTC
V gene: TRBV27; J gene: TRBJ1-6; clone size: NA; D gene: NA; CDR3 length: 14; CDR3 protein: CARSPRGYNSPLHF; CDR3 DNA: TGTGCCCGCAGTCCGAGGGGGTATAATTCACCCCTCCACTTT
V gene: TRBV3-1; J gene: TRBJ2-7; clone size: NA; D gene: NA; CDR3 length: 17; CDR3 protein: CASSQGGRGWPPYEQYF; CDR3 DNA: TGTGCCAGCAGCCAAGGAGGTCGCGGCTGGCCCCCCTACGAGCAGTACTTC
V gene: TRBV28; J gene: TRBJ2-1; clone size: NA; D gene: TRBD2; CDR3 length: 14; CDR3 protein: CASSWERGDYEQFF; CDR3 DNA: TGTGCCAGCAGCTGGGAGCGGGGGGACTATGAGCAGTTCTTC
V gene: TRBV6-6; J gene: TRBJ1-6; clone size: once; D gene: NA; CDR3 length: 15; CDR3 protein: CASSYSGQTVSPLHF; CDR3 DNA: TGTGCCAGCAGTTACTCGGGACAAACGGTCTCTCCCCTCCACTTT
V gene: TRBV7-9; J gene: TRBJ2-1; clone size: few; D gene: TRBD2; CDR3 length: 15; CDR3 protein: CASSFPGLAVNEQFF; CDR3 DNA: TGTGCCAGCAGCTTCCCGGGGCTAGCGGTCAATGAGCAGTTCTTC
V gene: TRBV29-1; J gene: TRBJ2-7; clone size: few; D gene: NA; CDR3 length: 12; CDR3 protein: CSVLTESYEQYF; CDR3 DNA: TGCAGCGTGCTGACAGAGAGCTACGAGCAGTACTTC